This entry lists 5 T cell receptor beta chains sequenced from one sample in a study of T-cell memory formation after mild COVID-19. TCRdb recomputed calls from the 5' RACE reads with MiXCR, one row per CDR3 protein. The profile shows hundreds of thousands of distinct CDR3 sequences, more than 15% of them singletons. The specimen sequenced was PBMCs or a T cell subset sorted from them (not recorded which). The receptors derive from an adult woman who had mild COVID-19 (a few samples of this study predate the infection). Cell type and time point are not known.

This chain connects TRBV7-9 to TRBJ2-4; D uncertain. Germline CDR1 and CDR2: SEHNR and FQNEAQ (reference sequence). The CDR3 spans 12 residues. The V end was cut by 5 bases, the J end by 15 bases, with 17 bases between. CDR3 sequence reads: CASSPPTDILYF. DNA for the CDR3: TGTGCCAGCAGCCCACCCACTGATATACTGTACTTC.

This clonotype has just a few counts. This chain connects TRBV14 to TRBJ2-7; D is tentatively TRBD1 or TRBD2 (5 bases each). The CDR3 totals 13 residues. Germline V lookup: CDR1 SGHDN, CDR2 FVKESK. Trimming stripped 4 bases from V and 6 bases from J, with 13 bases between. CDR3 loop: CASSRDRSSEQYF. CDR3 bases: TGTGCCAGCAGCCGGGACCGATCCAGCGAGCAGTACTTC.

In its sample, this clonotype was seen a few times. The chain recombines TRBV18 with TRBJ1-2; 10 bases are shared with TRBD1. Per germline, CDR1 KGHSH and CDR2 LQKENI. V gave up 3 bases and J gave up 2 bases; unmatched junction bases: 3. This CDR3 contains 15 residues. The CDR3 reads CASSPGQGSNYGYTF. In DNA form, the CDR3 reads TGTGCCAGCTCACCGGGACAGGGGAGCAACTATGGCTACACCTTC.

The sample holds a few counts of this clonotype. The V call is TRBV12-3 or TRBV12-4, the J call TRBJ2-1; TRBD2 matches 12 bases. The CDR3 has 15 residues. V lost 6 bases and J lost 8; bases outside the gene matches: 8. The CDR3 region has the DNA TGTGCCAGCAGCTCCCTAGCGGGGGGGCGGGATGAGCAGTTCTTC. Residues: CASSSLAGGRDEQFF.

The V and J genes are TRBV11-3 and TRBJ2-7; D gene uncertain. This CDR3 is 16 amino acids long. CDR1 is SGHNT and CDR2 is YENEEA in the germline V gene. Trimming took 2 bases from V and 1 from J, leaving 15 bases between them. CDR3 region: CASSLIGLTPSYEQYF. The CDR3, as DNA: TGTGCCAGCAGCTTAATCGGTCTTACCCCTTCCTACGAGCAGTACTTC.